This note documents a single TCR beta chain sequence. Original processing methods: The authors estimated nucleated cell counts from reference gene primer amplification. Profiling relied on immunoSEQ multiplex PCR, and the TCRdb table lists in-frame clones only, not all of them. V and J calls and clone size are given by that table; D and trimming were obtained from the DNA. The table has roughly 18,000 clones, roughly 88% seen once. This sample was taken from a study of blood T cell repertoires in COVID-19. CDR3 length equals 16 residues. V was shortened by 1 base and J by 10 bases, with 17 bases between the two germline ends. CDR1 and CDR2 from the germline V gene are SGHDN and FVKESK.

The chain is built from TRBV14 and TRBJ1-6; D remains unclear. The clonotype originates from a human donor in a cohort sampled during active COVID-19. The specimen was peripheral blood. CDR3 nucleotide sequence: TGTGCCAGCAGCCAAGGTTTTGCTTCGGGAGGGTCACCCCTCCACTTT. It encodes CASSQGFASGGSPLHF.